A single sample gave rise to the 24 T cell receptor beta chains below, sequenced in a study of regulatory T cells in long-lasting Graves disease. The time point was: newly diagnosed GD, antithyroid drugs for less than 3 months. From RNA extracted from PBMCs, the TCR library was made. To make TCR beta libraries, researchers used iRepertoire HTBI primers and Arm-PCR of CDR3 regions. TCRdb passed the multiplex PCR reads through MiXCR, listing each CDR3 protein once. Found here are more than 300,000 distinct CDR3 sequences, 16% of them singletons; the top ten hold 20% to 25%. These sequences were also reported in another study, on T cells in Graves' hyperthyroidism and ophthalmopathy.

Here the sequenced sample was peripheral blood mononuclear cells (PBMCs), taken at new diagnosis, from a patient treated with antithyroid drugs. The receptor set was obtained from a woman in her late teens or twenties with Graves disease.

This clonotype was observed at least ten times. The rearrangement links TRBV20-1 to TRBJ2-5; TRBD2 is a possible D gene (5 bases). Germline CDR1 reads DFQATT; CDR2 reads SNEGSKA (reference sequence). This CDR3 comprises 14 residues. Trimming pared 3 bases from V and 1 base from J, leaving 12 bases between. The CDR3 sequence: CSARSGEPQETQYF. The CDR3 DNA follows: TGCAGTGCTAGGTCCGGGGAACCCCAAGAGACCCAGTACTTC.

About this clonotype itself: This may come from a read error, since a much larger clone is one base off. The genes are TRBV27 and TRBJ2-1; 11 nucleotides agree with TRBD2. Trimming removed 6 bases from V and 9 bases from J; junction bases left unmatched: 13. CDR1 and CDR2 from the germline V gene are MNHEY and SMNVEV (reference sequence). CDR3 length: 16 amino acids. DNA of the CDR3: TGTGCCAGCAGCCCCGAGGGTAGCGGGAGGGATGGTGAGCAGTTCTTC. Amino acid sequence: CASSPEGSGRDGEQFF.

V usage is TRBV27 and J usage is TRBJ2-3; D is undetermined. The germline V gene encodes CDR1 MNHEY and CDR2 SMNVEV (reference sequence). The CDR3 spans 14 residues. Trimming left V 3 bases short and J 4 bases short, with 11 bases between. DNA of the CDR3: TGTGCCAGCAGTTTTTCCATCGGGTCAGATACGCAGTATTTT. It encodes CASSFSIGSDTQYF.

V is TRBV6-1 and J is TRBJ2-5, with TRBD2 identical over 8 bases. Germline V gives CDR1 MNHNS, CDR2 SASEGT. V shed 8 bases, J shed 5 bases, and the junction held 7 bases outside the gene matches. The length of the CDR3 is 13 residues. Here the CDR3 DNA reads TGTGCCAGCTCGACTAGCGTTTTGGAGACCCAGTACTTC. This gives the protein CASSTSVLETQYF.

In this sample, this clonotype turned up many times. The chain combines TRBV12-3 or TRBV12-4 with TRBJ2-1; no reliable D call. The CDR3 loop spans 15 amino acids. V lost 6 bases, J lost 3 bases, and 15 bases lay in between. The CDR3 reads CASSYQETVYNEQFF. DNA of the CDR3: TGTGCCAGCAGCTACCAAGAAACTGTCTACAATGAGCAGTTCTTC.

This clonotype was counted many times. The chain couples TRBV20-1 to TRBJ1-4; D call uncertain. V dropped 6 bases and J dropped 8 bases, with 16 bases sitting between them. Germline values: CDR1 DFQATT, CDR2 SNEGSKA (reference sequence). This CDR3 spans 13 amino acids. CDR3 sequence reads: CSARTQEKEKLFF. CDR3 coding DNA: TGCAGTGCCAGGACCCAAGAAAAGGAAAAACTGTTTTTT.

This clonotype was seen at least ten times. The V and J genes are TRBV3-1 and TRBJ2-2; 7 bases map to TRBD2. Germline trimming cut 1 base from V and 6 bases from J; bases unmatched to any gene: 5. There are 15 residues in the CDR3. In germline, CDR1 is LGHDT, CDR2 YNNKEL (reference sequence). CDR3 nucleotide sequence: TGTGCCAGCAGCCAAGTCGCGGGGGTTGCCGGGGAGCTGTTTTTT. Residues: CASSQVAGVAGELFF.

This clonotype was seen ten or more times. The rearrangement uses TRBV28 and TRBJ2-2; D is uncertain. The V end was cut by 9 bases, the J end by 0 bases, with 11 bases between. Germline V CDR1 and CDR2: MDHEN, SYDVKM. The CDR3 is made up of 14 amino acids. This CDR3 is CASERSSNTGELFF. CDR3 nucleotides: TGTGCCAGTGAAAGATCTTCGAACACCGGGGAGCTGTTTTTT. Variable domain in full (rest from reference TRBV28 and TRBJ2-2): DVKVTQSSRYLVKRTGEKVFLECVQDMDHENMFWYRQDPGLGLRLIYFSYDVKMKEKGDIPEGYSVSREKKERFSLILESASTNQTSMYLCASERSSNTGELFFGEGSRLTVL.

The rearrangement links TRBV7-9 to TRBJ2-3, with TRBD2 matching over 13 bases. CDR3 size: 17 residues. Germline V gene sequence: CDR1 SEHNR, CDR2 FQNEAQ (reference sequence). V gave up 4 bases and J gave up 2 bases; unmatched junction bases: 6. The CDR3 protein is CASSSGGLAGHTDTQYF. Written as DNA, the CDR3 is TGTGCCAGCAGCTCCGGGGGACTAGCGGGGCACACAGATACGCAGTATTTT.

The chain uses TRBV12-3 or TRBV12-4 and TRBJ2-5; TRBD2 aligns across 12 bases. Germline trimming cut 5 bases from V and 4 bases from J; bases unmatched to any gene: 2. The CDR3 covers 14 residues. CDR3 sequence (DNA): TGTGCCAGCAGTCAGACTAGCGGGGGAGAGACCCAGTACTTC. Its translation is CASSQTSGGETQYF.

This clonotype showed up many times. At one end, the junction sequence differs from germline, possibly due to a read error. CDR3 sequence: CASSFPGHRPVF. The CDR3 DNA reads TGTGCCAGCAGTTTTCCGGGACACCGCCCGGTCTTC. This chain joins TRBV12-3 or TRBV12-4 and TRBJ2-7; D is perhaps TRBD1 (6 bases). The CDR3 spans 12 residues.

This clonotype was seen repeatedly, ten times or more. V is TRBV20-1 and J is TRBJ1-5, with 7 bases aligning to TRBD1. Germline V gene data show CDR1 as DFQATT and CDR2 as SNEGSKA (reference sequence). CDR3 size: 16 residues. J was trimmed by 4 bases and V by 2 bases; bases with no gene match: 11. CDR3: CSARTPLDRQNQPQHF. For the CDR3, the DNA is TGCAGTGCTAGAACACCACTGGACAGGCAAAATCAGCCCCAGCATTTT.

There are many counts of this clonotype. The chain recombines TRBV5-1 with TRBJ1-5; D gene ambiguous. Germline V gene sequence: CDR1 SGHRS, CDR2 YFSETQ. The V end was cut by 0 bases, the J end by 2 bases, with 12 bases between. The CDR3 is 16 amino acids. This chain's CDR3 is CASSLEPGSGNQPQHF. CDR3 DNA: TGCGCCAGCAGCTTGGAACCGGGGTCGGGCAATCAGCCCCAGCATTTT.

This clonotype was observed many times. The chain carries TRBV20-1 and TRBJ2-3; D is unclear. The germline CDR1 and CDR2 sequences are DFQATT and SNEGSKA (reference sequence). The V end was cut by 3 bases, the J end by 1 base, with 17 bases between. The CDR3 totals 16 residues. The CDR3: CSASPKERGRTDTQYF. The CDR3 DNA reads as TGCAGTGCTAGCCCAAAGGAAAGAGGCCGCACAGATACGCAGTATTTT.

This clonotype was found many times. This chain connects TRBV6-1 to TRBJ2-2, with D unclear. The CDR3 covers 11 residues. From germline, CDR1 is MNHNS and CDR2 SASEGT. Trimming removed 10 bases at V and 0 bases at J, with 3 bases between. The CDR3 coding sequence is TGTGCCACATCGAACACCGGGGAGCTGTTTTTT. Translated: CATSNTGELFF.

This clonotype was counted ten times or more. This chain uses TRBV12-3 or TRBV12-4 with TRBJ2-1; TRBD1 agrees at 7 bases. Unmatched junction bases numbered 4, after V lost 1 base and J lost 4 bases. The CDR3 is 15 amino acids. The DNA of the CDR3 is TGTGCCAGCAGTTTAGACAGGGGAAAATACAATGAGCAGTTCTTC. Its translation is CASSLDRGKYNEQFF.

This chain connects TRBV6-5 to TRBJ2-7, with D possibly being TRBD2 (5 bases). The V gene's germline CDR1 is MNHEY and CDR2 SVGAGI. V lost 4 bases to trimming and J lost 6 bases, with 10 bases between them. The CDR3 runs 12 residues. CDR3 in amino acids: CASSSRRGEQYF. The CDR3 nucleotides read TGTGCCAGCAGTTCTCGCCGGGGCGAGCAGTACTTC.

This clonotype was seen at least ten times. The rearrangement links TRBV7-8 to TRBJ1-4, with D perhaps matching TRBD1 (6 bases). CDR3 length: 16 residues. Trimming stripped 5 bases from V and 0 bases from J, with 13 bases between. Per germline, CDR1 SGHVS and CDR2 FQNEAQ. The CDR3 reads CASSLRGVATNEKLFF. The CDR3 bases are TGTGCCAGCAGCCTAAGGGGGGTTGCAACTAATGAAAAACTGTTTTTT.

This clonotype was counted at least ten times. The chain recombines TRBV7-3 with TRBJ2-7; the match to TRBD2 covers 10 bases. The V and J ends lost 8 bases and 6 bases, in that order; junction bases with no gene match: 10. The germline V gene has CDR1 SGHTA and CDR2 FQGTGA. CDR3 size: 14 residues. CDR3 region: CASSQAGGQGEQYF. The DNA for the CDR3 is TGTGCCAGCTCTCAAGCGGGAGGGCAAGGCGAGCAGTACTTC.

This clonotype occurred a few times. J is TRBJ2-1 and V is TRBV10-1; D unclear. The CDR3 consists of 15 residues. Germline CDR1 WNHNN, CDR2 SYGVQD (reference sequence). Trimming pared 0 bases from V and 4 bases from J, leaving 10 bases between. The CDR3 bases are TGCGCCAGCAGTGAGTCTTTGGGCCAGTACAATGAGCAGTTCTTC. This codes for CASSESLGQYNEQFF.

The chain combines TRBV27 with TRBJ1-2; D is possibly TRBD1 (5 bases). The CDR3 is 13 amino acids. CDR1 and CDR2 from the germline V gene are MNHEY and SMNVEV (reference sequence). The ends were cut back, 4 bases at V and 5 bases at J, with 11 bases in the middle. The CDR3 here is CASSSFREYGYTF. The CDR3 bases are TGTGCCAGCAGTTCGTTCAGGGAGTATGGCTACACCTTC.

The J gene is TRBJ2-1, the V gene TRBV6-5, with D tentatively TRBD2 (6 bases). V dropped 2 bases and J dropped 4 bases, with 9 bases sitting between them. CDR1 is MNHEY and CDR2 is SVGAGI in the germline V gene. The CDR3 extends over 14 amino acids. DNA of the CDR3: TGTGCCAGCAGTTACGGGACTCTTTACAATGAGCAGTTCTTC. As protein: CASSYGTLYNEQFF.

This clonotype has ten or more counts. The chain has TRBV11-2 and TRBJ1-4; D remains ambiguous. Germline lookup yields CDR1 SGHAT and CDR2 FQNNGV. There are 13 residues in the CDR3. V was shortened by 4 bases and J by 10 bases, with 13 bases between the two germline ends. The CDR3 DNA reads TGTGCCAGCAGCTCCGAAGGCGTGGGAAAACTGTTTTTT. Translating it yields CASSSEGVGKLFF.

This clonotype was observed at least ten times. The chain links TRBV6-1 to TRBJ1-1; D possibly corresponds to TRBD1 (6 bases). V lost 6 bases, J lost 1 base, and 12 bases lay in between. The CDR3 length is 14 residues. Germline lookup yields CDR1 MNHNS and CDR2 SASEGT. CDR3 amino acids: CASSRDIKNTEAFF. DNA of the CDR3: TGTGCCAGCAGCCGGGACATTAAGAACACTGAAGCTTTCTTT.